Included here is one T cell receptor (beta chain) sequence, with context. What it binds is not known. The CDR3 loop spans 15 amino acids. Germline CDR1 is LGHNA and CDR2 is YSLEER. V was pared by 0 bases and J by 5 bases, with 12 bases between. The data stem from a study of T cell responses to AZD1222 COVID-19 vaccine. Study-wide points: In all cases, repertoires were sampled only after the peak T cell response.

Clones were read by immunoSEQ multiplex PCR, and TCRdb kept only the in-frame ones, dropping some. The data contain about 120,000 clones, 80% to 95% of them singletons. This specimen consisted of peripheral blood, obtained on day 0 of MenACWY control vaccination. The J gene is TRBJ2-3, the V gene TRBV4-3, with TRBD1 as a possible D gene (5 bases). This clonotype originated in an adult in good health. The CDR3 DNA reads TGCGCCAGCAGCCAAGATGGCAGGGTTGGAGATACGCAGTATTTT. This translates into CASSQDGRVGDTQYF.